The source of this T cell receptor beta chain is a study of beta chain features in type 1 diabetes. Study findings and constraints: Moderate yet significant TCRB CDR3 shortening was seen in Type 1 diabetes patients in all four CD4+ subsets. Relative to healthy donors, patients appeared to have naive, central memory and Treg TCRB repertoires that were more similar. Possible PCR preference for shorter templates applied equally to patients and controls.

The sequenced template was cDNA made from the entire isolated RNA. Data came from immunoSEQ multiplex PCR; TCRdb stores just in-frame clones and leaves some out. The sample has almost 350,000 clones; around 9.3% are singletons. Sort purity for all populations was recorded as exceeding 98%. As concerns this clone: Its target is unknown.

The clonotype originates from a man younger than 40 with type 1 diabetes. The sequenced sample was central memory CD4+ T cells from blood.

CDR3 residues: CASSFPETAKNIQYF. Here the CDR3 DNA reads TGTGCCAGCAGTTTTCCGGAGACCGCCAAAAACATTCAGTACTTC. This rearrangement joins TRBV28 to TRBJ2-4; D unclear. The CDR3 loop spans 15 amino acids. V lost 3 bases and J 1 base, leaving 10 bases between the germline ends. Germline V CDR1 and CDR2: MDHEN, SYDVKM.